This T cell receptor beta chain was observed in a study of T-cell reconstitution after alpha-beta-depleted transplantation in children. CDR3 size: 14 residues. J gave up 3 bases and V 4 bases, and 6 bases lay outside the gene matches. Germline CDR1 and CDR2: MGHRA and YSYEKL. Molecular barcoding with unique molecular identifiers was used for the TCRbeta library. Using its own MiXCR run on the PCR reads, TCRdb lists one record per CDR3 protein. Found here are some 300,000 distinct CDR3 sequences, around a tenth of them singletons; the top ten hold less than 2.5%. This sequence originates from a human donor who donated a stem cell graft to a child with acute lymphoblastic leukemia. The starting material was PBMCs from the stem cell graft donor, obtained from the stem cell graft. The chain has TRBV4-1 and TRBJ2-7; 7 positions agree with TRBD1. The CDR3 region is CASSRATGHYEQYF. The CDR3 DNA follows: TGCGCCAGCAGCCGAGCGACAGGGCACTACGAGCAGTACTTC.